The entry below describes one TCR beta chain. The junction had 6 bases not matched to a gene; V was cut back by 3 bases and J by 0 bases. CDR3 length: 17 residues. CDR1 and CDR2 (germline): LNHDA, SQIVND (reference sequence). The record originates from a study of a mutant IDH1 vaccine in newly diagnosed glioma. Data came from immunoSEQ multiplex PCR; TCRdb stores just in-frame clones and leaves some out. The table has 65,000 to 70,000 clones, about 86% seen once. The time point here: baseline, week 1 (first vaccination visit). As to treatment: pre-vaccination baseline after standard-of-care therapy. The rearrangement joins TRBV19 to TRBJ1-5; 9 nucleotides line up with TRBD1. This receptor was obtained from a man aged 30-40 years with glioma. The sequences come from PBMCs, collected from a glioma patient treated with radiotherapy, temozolomide or both. CDR3 protein: CASSIGQGSYSNQPQHF. The CDR3 DNA reads TGTGCCAGTAGTATCGGACAGGGGAGTTATAGCAATCAGCCCCAGCATTTT.